Listed below are T cell receptor beta chains from one sample, sequenced in a study of early T cells in non-severe SARS-CoV-2 infection. In TCRdb, the 5' RACE reads were re-called with MiXCR into one record per CDR3 protein. The sample shows approximately 64,000 distinct CDR3 sequences, 18% of them seen only once. The sample in question was whole blood, obtained at baseline. The receptors come from an adult who was a healthcare worker with PCR-confirmed SARS-CoV-2 infection or an uninfected control (not recorded which). Both conserved end residues are part of each CDR3. The D gene is left open where the match is weak. Size values are once, few and many counts, or a class for expanded clones, and some rows have none.

>TRBV10-3|TRBJ2-5|-|TRBD2
TGTGCCACCTCTCTGCTAGCGGAAGAGACCCAGTACTTC
CATSLLAEETQYF
>TRBV11-2|TRBJ1-6|once|-
TGTGCCAGCAGCCCTAACCCAAGCTCCTATAATTCACCCCTCCACTTT
CASSPNPSSYNSPLHF
>TRBV6-5|TRBJ1-6|many|TRBD1
TGTGCCAGCATCCCCCGGGCAGGGGGTACCAACCTTAATTCACCCCTCCACTTT
CASIPRAGGTNLNSPLHF
>TRBV20-1|TRBJ1-6|-|-
TGCAGTGCTAGTCGTCCCGAGGGAGTTAATTCACCCCTCCACTTT
CSASRPEGVNSPLHF
>TRBV28|TRBJ1-5|-|-
TGTGCCAGCAGTTTGGGGGGGGCGCGAAGCAATCAGCCCCAGCATTTT
CASSLGGARSNQPQHF
>TRBV12-3/TRBV12-4|TRBJ1-5|few|TRBD1
TGTGCCAGCAGCCCGTCGACAGGGGATCAGCCCCAGCATTTT
CASSPSTGDQPQHF
>TRBV24-1|TRBJ2-6|-|-
TGTGCCACCAGTGATTCCGGCCCCGCCGGAACCTCTGGGGCCAACGTCCTGACTTTC
CATSDSGPAGTSGANVLTF
>TRBV20-1|TRBJ2-1|-|-
TGCAGTGCTAGTTTAGACAGCTCCTACAATGAGCAGTTCTTC
CSASLDSSYNEQFF
>TRBV6-6|TRBJ1-5|-|-
TGTGCCAGCGGGGCCGACCGGCCCCAGCATTTT
CASGADRPQHF
>TRBV19|TRBJ1-1|-|-
TGTGCCAGTAGACTCCCGGGAGAGAACACTGAAGCTTTCTTT
CASRLPGENTEAFF
>TRBV12-3/TRBV12-4|TRBJ1-4|-|-
TGTGCCAGCAGCAGAGGAGTTTCAACTAATGAAAAACTGTTTTTT
CASSRGVSTNEKLFF
>TRBV7-6|TRBJ1-6|many|-
TGTGCCAGCAGCTTTCCCCCCGGGCGGGGGGGTAATTCACCCCTCCACTTT
CASSFPPGRGGNSPLHF
>TRBV7-2|TRBJ2-1|few|TRBD2
TGTGCCAGCAGCTTAGTAGCGGGAGGGCCAGGTGAGCAGTTCTTC
CASSLVAGGPGEQFF
>TRBV12-3/TRBV12-4|TRBJ1-6|-|-
TGTGCCAGCAGGCCCGGTATGGATAATTCACCCCTCCACTTT
CASRPGMDNSPLHF
>TRBV28|TRBJ1-1|many|-
TGTGAATCGAACCGGGGGAATAGGATCGCTGAAGCTTTCTTT
CESNRGNRIAEAFF
>TRBV28|TRBJ1-1|few|-
TGTGCCAGCAGTTTATTGGACACTGAAGCTTTCTTT
CASSLLDTEAFF
>TRBV11-3|TRBJ1-1|-|TRBD1
TGTGCCAGCAGCCAAAACAGGGGAGGCACTGAAGCTTTCTTT
CASSQNRGGTEAFF
>TRBV12-3/TRBV12-4|TRBJ2-7|-|TRBD1
TGTGCCAGCAGTTTGGCAGGGGGCAGTTTCGAGCAGTACTTC
CASSLAGGSFEQYF
>TRBV9|TRBJ1-2|-|-
TGTGCCAGCAGCCCACAGGGAAACTATGGCTACACCTTC
CASSPQGNYGYTF
>TRBV6-1|TRBJ1-2|few|-
TGTGCCAGCACCCCCGACGGAAACTATGGCTACACCTTC
CASTPDGNYGYTF
>TRBV6-6|TRBJ2-6|many|-
TGTGCCAGCGCTACGGCGATGGGAGTGTCTGGGGCCAACGTCCTGACTTTC
CASATAMGVSGANVLTF
>TRBV3-1|TRBJ2-3|few|-
TGTGCCAGCAGCCAAAGCCGGTCAGATACGCAGTATTTT
CASSQSRSDTQYF
>TRBV6-6|TRBJ1-6|few|-
TGTGCCAGCAGTTACTCGGGGAGGGACTCACCCCTCCACTTT
CASSYSGRDSPLHF
>TRBV5-1|TRBJ2-7|-|TRBD1
TGCGCCAGCAGCTTGCTGACAGGGATGTACGAGCAGTACTTC
CASSLLTGMYEQYF
>TRBV6-2/TRBV6-3|TRBJ2-6|-|TRBD1
TGTGCCAGCAGCGATAGGACAGGGAGCTCTGGGGCCAACGTCCTGACTTTC
CASSDRTGSSGANVLTF
>TRBV20-1|TRBJ2-7|many|-
TGCAGTGCTAGGACTAGTGGATACTACGAGCAGTACTTC
CSARTSGYYEQYF
>TRBV27|TRBJ2-3|few|TRBD2
TGTGCCAGCAGGGGAGGACTAGCGGGCACAGATACGCAGTATTTT
CASRGGLAGTDTQYF
>TRBV29-1|TRBJ2-3|-|-
TGCAGCGTTCCTACCCGGGCGACAGATACGCAGTATTTT
CSVPTRATDTQYF